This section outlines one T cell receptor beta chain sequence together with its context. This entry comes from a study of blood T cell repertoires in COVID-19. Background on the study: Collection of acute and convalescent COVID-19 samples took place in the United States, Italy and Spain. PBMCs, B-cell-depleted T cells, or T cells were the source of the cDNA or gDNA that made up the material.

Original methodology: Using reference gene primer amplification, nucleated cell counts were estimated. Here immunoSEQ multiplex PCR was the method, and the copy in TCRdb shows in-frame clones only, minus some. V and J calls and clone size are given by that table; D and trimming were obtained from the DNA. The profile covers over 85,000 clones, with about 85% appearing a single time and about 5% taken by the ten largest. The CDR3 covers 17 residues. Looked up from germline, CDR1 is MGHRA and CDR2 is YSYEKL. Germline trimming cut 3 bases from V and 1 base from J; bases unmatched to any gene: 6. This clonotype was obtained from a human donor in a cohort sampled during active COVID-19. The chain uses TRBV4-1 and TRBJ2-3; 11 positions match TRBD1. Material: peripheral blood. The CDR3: CASSQDRGRMGTDTQYF. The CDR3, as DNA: TGCGCCAGCAGCCAGGACAGGGGGCGAATGGGCACAGATACGCAGTATTTT.